This record concerns one T cell receptor beta chain sequence. The antigen is unknown. Repertoires were generated with immunoSEQ multiplex PCR, while TCRdb's copy carries only in-frame clones and drops some. Of around 140,000 clones listed, roughly 90% are singletons. This entry comes from a study of T cell responses to AZD1222 COVID-19 vaccine. Regarding the study as a whole: Most donors were white British and more were female, and clonal diversity was possibly underestimated.

In germline, CDR1 is SGHRS, CDR2 YFSETQ. The CDR3 has 14 residues. V was trimmed by 6 bases and J by 2 bases, leaving 13 bases between them. The receptor was derived from an adult in good health. Sequenced material: peripheral blood, taken on day 0 of AZD1222 vaccination. This chain uses TRBV5-1 with TRBJ2-3; TRBD2 might be the D (5 bases). The DNA of the CDR3 is TGCGCCAGCACCCGTTTGGAGGACACAGATACGCAGTATTTT. Residues: CASTRLEDTDTQYF.